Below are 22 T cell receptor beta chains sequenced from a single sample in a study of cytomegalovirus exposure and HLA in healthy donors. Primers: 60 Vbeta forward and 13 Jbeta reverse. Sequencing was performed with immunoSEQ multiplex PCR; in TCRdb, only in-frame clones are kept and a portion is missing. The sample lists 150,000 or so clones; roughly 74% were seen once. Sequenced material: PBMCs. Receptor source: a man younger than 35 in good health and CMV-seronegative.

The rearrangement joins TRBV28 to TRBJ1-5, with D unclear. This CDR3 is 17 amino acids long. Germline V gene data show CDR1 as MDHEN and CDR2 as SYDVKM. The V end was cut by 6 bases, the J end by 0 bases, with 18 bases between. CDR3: CASRARSIDYSNQPQHF. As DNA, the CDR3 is TGTGCCAGCAGGGCAAGGAGCATAGATTATAGCAATCAGCCCCAGCATTTT.

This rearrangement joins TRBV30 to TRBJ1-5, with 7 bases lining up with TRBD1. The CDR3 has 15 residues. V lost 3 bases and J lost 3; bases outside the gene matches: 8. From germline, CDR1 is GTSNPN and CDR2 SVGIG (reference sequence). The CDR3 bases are TGTGCCTGGAGACCAGGGGGGCCCACCAATCAGCCCCAGCATTTT. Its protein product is CAWRPGGPTNQPQHF.

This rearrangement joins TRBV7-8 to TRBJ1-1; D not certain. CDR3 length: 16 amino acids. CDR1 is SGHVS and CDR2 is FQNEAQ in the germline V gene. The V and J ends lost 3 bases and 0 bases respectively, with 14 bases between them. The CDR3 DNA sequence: TGTGCCAGCAGCTTGGCGGGAGGGAGCTTGAACACTGAAGCTTTCTTT. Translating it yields CASSLAGGSLNTEAFF.

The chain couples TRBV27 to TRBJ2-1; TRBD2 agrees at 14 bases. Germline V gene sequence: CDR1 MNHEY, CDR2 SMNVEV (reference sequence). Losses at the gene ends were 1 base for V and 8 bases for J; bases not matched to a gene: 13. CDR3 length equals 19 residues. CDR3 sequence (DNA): TGTGCCAGCAGTTTATTGCCCAGGACTAGCGGGGGGTTTGGCGATGAGCAGTTCTTC. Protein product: CASSLLPRTSGGFGDEQFF.

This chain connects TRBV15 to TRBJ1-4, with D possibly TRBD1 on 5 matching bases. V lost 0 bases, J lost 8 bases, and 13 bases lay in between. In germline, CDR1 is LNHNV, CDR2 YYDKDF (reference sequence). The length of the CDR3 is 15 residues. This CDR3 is CATSRERGEAEKLFF. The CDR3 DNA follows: TGTGCCACCAGCAGAGAACGGGGGGAGGCGGAAAAACTGTTTTTT.

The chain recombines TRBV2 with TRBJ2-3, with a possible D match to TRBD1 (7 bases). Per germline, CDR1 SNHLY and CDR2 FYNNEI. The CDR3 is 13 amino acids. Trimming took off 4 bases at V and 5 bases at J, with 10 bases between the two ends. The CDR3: CASSGQGGDTQYF. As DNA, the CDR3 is TGTGCCAGCAGTGGGCAGGGGGGAGATACGCAGTATTTT. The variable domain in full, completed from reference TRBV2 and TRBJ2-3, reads EPEVTQTPSHQVTQMGQEVILRCVPISNHLYFYWYRQILGQKVEFLVSFYNNEISEKSEIFDDQFSVERPDGSNFTLKIRSTKLEDSAMYFCASSGQGGDTQYFGPGTRLTVL.

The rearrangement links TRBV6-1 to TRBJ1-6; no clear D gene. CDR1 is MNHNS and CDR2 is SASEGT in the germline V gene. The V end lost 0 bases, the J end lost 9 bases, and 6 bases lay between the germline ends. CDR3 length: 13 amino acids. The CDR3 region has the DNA TGTGCCAGCAGTGAAGCGTTCGGTTCACCCCTCCACTTT. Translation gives CASSEAFGSPLHF.

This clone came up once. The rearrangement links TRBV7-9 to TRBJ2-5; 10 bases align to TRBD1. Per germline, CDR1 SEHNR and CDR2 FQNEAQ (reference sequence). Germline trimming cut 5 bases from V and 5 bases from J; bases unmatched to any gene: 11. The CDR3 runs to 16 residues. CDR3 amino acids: CASSRFGQGVGETQYF. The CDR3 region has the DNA TGTGCCAGCAGCAGGTTCGGACAGGGGGTCGGGGAGACCCAGTACTTC.

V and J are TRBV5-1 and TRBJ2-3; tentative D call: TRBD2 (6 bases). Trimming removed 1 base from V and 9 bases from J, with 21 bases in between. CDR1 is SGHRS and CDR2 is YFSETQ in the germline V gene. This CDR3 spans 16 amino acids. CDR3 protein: CASSLIQQAGPDTQYF. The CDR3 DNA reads TGCGCCAGCAGCTTGATTCAGCAGGCGGGACCGGACACGCAGTATTTT.

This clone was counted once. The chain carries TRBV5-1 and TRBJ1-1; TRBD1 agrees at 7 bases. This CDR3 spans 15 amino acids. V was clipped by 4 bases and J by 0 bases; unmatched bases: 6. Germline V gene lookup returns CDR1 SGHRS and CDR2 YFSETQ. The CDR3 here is CASSTLQGMNTEAFF. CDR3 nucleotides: TGCGCCAGCAGCACCCTACAGGGGATGAACACTGAAGCTTTCTTT.

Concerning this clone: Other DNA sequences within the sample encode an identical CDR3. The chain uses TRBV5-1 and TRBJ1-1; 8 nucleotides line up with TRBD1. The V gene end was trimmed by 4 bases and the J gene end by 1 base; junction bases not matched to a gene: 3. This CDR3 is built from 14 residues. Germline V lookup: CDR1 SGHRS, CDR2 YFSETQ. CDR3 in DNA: TGCGCCAGCAGCCACGGGACAGGGAACACTGAAGCTTTCTTT. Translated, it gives CASSHGTGNTEAFF. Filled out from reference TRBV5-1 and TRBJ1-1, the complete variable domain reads KAGVTQTPRYLIKTRGQQVTLSCSPISGHRSVSWYQQTPGQGLQFLFEYFSETQRNKGNFPGRFSGRQFSNSRSEMNVSTLELGDSALYLCASSHGTGNTEAFFGQGTRLTVV.

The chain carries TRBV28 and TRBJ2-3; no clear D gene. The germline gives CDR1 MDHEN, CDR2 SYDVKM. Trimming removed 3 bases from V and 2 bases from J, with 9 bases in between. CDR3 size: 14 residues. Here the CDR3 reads CASSFTSVTDTQYF. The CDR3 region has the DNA TGTGCCAGCAGTTTCACGAGCGTCACAGATACGCAGTATTTT.

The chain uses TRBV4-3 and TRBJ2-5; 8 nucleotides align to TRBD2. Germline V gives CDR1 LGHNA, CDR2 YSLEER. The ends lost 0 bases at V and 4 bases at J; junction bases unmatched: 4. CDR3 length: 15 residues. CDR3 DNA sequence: TGCGCCAGCAGCCAAGATTTCGGGGGGGGAGAGACCCAGTACTTC. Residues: CASSQDFGGGETQYF.

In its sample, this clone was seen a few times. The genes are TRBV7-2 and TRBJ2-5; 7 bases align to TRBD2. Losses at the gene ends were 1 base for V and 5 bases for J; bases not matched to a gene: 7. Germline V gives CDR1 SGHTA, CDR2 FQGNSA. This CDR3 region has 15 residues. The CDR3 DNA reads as TGTGCCAGCAGCTTAGGGGTCGGACTAGGGGAGACCCAGTACTTC. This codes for CASSLGVGLGETQYF.

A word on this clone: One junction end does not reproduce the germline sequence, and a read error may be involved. CDR3 DNA sequence: TGTGCCAGCAGTGTCTTCTCTGGGGCCAACGGCCTGACTTTC. Its translation is CASSVFSGANGLTF. This chain uses TRBV27 with TRBJ2-6; the D gene is possibly TRBD1 (5 bases). This CDR3 is built from 14 residues. The V gene's germline CDR1 is MNHEY and CDR2 SMNVEV (reference sequence).

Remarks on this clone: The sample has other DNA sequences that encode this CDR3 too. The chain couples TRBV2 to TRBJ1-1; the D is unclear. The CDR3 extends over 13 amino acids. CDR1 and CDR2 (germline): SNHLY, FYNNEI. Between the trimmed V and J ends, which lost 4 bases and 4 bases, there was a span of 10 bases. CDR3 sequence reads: CASSGSGSTEAFF. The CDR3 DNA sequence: TGTGCCAGCAGTGGTTCCGGGAGCACTGAAGCTTTCTTT.

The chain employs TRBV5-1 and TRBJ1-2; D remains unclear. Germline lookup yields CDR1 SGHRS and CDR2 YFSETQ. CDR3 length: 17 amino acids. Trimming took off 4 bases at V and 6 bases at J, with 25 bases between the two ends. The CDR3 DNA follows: TGCGCCAGCAGCGCTGAGTCAGTAGACGGGGTATACGATGGCTACACCTTC. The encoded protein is CASSAESVDGVYDGYTF.

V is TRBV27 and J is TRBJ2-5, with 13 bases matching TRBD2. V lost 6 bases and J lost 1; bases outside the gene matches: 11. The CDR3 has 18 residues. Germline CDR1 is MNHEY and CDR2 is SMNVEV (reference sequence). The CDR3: CASSPRTSGGRFQETQYF. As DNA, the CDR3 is TGTGCCAGCAGCCCCAGGACTAGCGGGGGCCGGTTCCAAGAGACCCAGTACTTC.

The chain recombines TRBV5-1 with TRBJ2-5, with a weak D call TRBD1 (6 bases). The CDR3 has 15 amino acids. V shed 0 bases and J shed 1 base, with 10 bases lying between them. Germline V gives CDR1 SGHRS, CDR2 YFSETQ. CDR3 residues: CASSLGRTAQETQYF. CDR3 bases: TGCGCCAGCAGCTTGGGTAGGACAGCCCAAGAGACCCAGTACTTC. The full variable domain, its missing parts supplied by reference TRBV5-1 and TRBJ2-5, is KAGVTQTPRYLIKTRGQQVTLSCSPISGHRSVSWYQQTPGQGLQFLFEYFSETQRNKGNFPGRFSGRQFSNSRSEMNVSTLELGDSALYLCASSLGRTAQETQYFGPGTRLLVL.

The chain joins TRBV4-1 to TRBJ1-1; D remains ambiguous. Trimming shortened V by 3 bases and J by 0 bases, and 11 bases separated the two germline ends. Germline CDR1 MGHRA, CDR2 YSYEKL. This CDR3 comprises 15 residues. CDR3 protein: CASSQWETMNTEAFF. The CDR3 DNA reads TGCGCCAGCAGCCAGTGGGAGACCATGAACACTGAAGCTTTCTTT.

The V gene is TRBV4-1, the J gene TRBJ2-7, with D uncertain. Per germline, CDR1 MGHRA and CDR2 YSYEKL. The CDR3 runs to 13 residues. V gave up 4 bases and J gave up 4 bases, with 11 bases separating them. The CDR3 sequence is CASSPGVLYEQYF. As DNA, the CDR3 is TGCGCCAGCAGCCCGGGTGTGTTATACGAGCAGTACTTC.

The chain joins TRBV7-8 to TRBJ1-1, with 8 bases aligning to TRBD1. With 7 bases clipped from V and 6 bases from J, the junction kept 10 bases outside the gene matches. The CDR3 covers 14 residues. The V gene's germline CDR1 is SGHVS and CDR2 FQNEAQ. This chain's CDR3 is CASTTAGTGSEAFF. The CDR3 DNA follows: TGTGCCAGCACCACTGCCGGGACAGGCTCTGAAGCTTTCTTT. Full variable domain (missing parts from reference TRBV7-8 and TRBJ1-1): GAGVSQSPRYKVAKRGQDVALRCDPISGHVSLFWYQQALGQGPEFLTYFQNEAQLDKSGLPSDRFFAERPEGSVSTLKIQRTQQEDSAVYLCASTTAGTGSEAFFGQGTRLTVV.